The clone carrying this T cell receptor beta chain has a handful of counts. This record comes from a study of T-cell reconstitution after alpha-beta-depleted transplantation in children. A TCRbeta library incorporating unique molecular identifiers was prepared. TCRdb reprocessed the PCR reads with MiXCR, giving one entry per CDR3 protein. The sample holds nearly 400,000 distinct CDR3 sequences, around 21% seen once. The V end lost 5 bases, the J end lost 3 bases, and 14 bases lay between the germline ends. This CDR3 is built from 14 residues. CDR1 SGHAT and CDR2 FQNNGV come from the germline V gene. Source: PBMCs from the stem cell graft donor, taken from the stem cell graft. The chain carries TRBV11-2 and TRBJ2-7, with D perhaps TRBD1 (6 bases). The receptor's source is a human donor who donated a stem cell graft to a child with acute myeloid leukemia. In nucleotides, the CDR3 is TGTGCCAGCAGCCCGTTCGACAGGAACTACGAGCAGTACTTC. This translates into CASSPFDRNYEQYF.